This T cell receptor (beta chain) was sequenced in a study of T cell changes during pregnancy in multiple sclerosis. The CDR3 extends over 12 amino acids. With 1 base removed from V and 13 bases from J, the gap between germline ends came to 11 bases. Germline loops: CDR1 SEHNR, CDR2 FQNEAQ (reference sequence). TCRdb's copy holds only in-frame clones and misses some; the assay was immunoSEQ multiplex PCR. Among tens of thousands of clones, roughly 92% were seen once, and the ten largest hold about 0.67%. The origin of this receptor is a female donor with multiple sclerosis, enrolled in a pregnancy study. The chain carries TRBV7-9 and TRBJ2-1; D is unclear. Here the sequenced sample was CD4+ T cells from peripheral blood mononuclear cells, taken in the third trimester of pregnancy. CDR3 DNA: TGTGCCAGCAGCTTAGATATGCTAGATCAGTTCTTC. Protein sequence: CASSLDMLDQFF. The whole variable domain, remainder taken from reference TRBV7-9 and TRBJ2-1, is DTGVSQNPRHKITKRGQNVTFRCDPISEHNRLYWYRQTLGQGPEFLTYFQNEAQLEKSRLLSDRFSAERPKGSFSTLEIQRTEQGDSAMYLCASSLDMLDQFFGPGTRLTVL.